This is a list of T cell receptor beta chains from one sample in a study of blood T cell repertoires in COVID-19. Clones were sequenced by immunoSEQ multiplex PCR, and TCRdb holds only the in-frame ones, with some missing. This sample has 390,000 or so clones, with 80% to 90% found just once. What was sequenced was peripheral blood. The receptor source for this set is a young woman with COVID-19, enrolled during active disease. Each CDR3 is given without its conserved first and last residue. Fields, in order: J gene, D gene, V gene, CDR3 protein. A D gene is named only where the DNA matches it firmly.

>TRBJ2-3|.|TRBV28
ASSPRIGSFTDTQY
>TRBJ2-7|TRBD2|TRBV3-1/TRBV3-2
ASSQGQAGAEQY
>TRBJ2-2|.|TRBV2
ASSVLAANTGELF
>TRBJ2-1|TRBD2|TRBV3-1/TRBV3-2
ASSRTSGRYNEQF
>TRBJ1-4|.|TRBV9
ASSVGGGGEKLF
>TRBJ1-4|TRBD1|TRBV27
ASSLLTGGEGKLF
>TRBJ2-1|TRBD2|TRBV2
ASSAPKGLAEGHEQF
>TRBJ2-7|.|TRBV19
ASSIRQKNEQY
>TRBJ2-1|.|TRBV6-5
ASSRYNEQF
>TRBJ2-1|.|TRBV14
ASSPLRGQGDNEQF
>TRBJ2-7|TRBD1|TRBV7-8
ASSLVGTGNLRLPYEQY
>TRBJ2-7|TRBD1|TRBV2
ASSRDRLYEQY
>TRBJ1-2|TRBD1|TRBV6-2/TRBV6-3
ASSYYDRGEAGYT
>TRBJ1-4|.|TRBV28
ASRQGINEKLF
>TRBJ2-7|TRBD2|TRBV28
ASSRGLAGYEQY
>TRBJ2-5|.|TRBV5-1
ASSLFSGQETQY
>TRBJ2-6|.|TRBV6-5
ASNFLSGANVLT
>TRBJ1-6|.|TRBV5-6
ASSLKAGTYNSPLH
>TRBJ2-3|TRBD2|TRBV28
ASSQRELGGTQY
>TRBJ2-1|TRBD2|TRBV7-3
ASSPTSGSFNEQF
>TRBJ2-3|TRBD1|TRBV10-1
ASSLRRTGASTDTQY
>TRBJ1-2|.|TRBV5-1
ASSLQGKDYGYT
>TRBJ1-5|TRBD1|TRBV28
ASSLSTGGSNQPQH
>TRBJ2-2|TRBD2|TRBV6-4
ASTRLAGLNTGELF
>TRBJ2-2|TRBD2|TRBV9
ASSSGWREDTGELF
>TRBJ2-7|TRBD2|TRBV25-1
ASSSGRAPYEQY
>TRBJ2-1|.|TRBV4-1
ASSQGPGSEQF
>TRBJ2-7|TRBD1|TRBV30
AWSDWDRGYEQY
>TRBJ1-1|.|TRBV19
ASSIAWETEAF
>TRBJ1-1|.|TRBV12-3/TRBV12-4
ASQRGTEAF